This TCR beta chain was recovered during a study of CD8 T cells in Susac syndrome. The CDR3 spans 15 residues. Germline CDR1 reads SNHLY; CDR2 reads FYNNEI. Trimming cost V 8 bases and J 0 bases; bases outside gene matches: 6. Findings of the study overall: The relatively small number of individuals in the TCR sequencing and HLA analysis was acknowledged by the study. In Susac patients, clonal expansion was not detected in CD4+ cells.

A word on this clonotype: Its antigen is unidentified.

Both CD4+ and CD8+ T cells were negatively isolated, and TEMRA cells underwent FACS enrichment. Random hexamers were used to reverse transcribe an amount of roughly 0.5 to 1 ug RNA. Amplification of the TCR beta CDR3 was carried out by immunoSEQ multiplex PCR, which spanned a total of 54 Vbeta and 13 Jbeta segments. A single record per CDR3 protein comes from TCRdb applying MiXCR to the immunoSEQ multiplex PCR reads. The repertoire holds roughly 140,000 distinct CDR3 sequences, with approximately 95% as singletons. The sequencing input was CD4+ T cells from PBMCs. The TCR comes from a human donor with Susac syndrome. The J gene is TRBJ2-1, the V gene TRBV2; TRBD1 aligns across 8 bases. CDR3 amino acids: CASAGQGSSYNEQFF. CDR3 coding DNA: TGTGCCAGCGCTGGACAGGGAAGCTCCTACAATGAGCAGTTCTTC.